This T cell receptor beta chain was documented in a study of blood T cell repertoires in COVID-19. Looking at the study overall: The samples span acute and convalescent COVID-19 from the United States, Italy and Spain. PBMCs, B-cell-depleted T cells, or T cells were the source of the cDNA or gDNA that made up the material.

Germline CDR1 WSHSY, CDR2 SAAADI. CDR3 size: 13 residues. Trimming took 10 bases from V and 3 from J, leaving 14 bases between them. TCRdb's table, derived via immunoSEQ multiplex PCR, lists solely in-frame clones and lacks some. The sample consists of 84,000 or so clones, 60% to 85% of them appearing once. This sequence joins TRBV10-2 and TRBJ2-3, with D unclear. The sample consisted of peripheral blood. This TCR was sampled from a human donor in a cohort sampled during active COVID-19. CDR3 amino acids: CATHGIGTDTQYF. The CDR3 bases are TGCGCCACGCATGGCATCGGGACAGATACGCAGTATTTT.